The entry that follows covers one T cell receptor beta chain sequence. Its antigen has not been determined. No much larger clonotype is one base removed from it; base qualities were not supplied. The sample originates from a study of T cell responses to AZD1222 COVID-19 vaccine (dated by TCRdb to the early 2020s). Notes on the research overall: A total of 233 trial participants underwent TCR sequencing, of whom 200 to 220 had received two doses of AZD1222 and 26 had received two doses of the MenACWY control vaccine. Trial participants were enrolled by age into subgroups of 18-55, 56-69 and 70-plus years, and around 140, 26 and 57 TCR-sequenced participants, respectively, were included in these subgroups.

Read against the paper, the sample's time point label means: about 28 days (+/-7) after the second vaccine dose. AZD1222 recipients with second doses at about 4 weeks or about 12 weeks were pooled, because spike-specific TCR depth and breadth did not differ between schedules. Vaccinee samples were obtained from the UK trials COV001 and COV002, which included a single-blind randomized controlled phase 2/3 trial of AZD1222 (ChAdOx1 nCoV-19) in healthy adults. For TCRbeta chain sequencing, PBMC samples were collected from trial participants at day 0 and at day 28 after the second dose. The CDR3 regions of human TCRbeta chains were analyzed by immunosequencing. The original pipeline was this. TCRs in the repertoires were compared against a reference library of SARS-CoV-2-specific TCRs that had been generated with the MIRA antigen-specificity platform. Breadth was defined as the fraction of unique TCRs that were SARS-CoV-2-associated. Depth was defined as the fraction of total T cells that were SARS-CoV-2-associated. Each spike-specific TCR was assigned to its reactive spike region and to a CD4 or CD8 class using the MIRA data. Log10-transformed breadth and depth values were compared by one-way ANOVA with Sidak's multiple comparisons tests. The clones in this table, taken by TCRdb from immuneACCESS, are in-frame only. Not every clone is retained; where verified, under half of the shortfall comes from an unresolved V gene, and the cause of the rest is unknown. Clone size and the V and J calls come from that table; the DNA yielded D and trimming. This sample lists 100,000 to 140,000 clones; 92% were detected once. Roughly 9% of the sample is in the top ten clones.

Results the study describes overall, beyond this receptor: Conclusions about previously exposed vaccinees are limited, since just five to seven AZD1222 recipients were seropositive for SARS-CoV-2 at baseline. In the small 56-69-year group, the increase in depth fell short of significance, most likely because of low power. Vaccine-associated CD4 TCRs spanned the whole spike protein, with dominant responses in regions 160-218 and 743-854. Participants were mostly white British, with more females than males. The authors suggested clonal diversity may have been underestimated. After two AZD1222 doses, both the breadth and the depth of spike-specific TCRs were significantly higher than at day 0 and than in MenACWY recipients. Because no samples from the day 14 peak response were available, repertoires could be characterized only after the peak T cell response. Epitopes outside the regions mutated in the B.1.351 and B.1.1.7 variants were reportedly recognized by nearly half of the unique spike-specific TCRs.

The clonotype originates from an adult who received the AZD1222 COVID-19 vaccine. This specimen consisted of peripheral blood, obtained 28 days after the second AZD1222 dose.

The nucleotide sequence reads as follows: TGTGCCAGCAGCTTGGAGGTACAGCTCAACACCGGGGAGCTGTTTTTT. Protein translation: CASSLEVQLNTGELFF. The rearrangement combines TRBV11-2 with TRBJ2-2; tentative D gene TRBD2, with 5 bases matching. The CDR3 holds 16 amino acids from the cysteine to the phenylalanine. CDR3 DNA is the only sequence kept; it has 48 bases, read in frame from the first base. Relative to germline, V is 3 bases shorter and J is 2 bases shorter, with 13 bases between their ends. Reading the germline V gene gives CDR1 SGHAT and CDR2 FQNNGV.